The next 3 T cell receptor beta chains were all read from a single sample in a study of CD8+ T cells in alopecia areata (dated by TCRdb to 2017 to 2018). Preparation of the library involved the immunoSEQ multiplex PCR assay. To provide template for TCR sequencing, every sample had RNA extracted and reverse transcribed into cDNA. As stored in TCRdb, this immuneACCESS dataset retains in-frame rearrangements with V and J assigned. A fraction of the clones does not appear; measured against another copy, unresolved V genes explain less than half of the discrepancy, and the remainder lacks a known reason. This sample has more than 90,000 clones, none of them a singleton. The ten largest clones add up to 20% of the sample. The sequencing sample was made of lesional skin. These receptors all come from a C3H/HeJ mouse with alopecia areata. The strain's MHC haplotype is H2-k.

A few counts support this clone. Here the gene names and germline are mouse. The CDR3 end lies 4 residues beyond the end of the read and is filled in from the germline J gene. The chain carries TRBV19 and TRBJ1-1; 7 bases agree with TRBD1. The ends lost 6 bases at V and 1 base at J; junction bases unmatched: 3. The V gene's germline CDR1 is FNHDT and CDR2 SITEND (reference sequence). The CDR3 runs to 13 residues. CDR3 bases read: TGTGCCAGCAAGAGACAGGGAAACACA. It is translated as CASKRQGNT. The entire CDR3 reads CASKRQGNTEVFF.

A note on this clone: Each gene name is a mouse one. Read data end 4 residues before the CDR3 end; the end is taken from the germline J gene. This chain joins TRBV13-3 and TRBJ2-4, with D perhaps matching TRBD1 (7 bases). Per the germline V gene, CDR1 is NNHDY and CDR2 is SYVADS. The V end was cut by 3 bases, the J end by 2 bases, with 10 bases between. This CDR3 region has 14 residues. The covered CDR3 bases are TGTGCCAGCAGTGGGGAGGGGGCTCAAAAC. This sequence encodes CASSGEGAQN. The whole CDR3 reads CASSGEGAQNTLYF.

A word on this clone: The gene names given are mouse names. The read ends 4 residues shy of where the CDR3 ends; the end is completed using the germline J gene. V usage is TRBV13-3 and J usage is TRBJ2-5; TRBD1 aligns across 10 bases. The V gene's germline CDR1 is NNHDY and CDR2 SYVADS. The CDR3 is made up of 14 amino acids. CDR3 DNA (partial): TGTGCCAGCAACCGACAGGGGGCCGGGGAC. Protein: CASNRQGAGD. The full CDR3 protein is CASNRQGAGDTQYF.